Presented here are 16 T cell receptor beta chains from one specimen sequenced in a study of CD8 T cells in Susac syndrome. RNA in amounts of about 0.5 to 1 ug was reverse transcribed with random hexamers. TCRdb analysed the immunoSEQ multiplex PCR reads with MiXCR anew, one entry per CDR3 protein. Altogether hundreds of thousands of distinct CDR3 sequences are present, 80% to 95% being singletons, with the ten largest covering 0.055% to 0.075%. Sequenced sample: CD4+ T cells from PBMCs. The receptors stem from a human donor with multiple sclerosis.

The chain has TRBV3-1 and TRBJ2-6, with 14 bases lining up with TRBD2. With 4 bases clipped from V and 3 bases from J, the junction kept 8 bases outside the gene matches. The CDR3 is 19 amino acids. The germline V gene has CDR1 LGHDT and CDR2 YNNKEL (reference sequence). The DNA of the CDR3 is TGTGCCAGCAGCCCGGGACTAGCGGGAGTGTCGGGTGGGGCCAACGTCCTGACTTTC. It yields the protein CASSPGLAGVSGGANVLTF.

The chain joins TRBV5-4 to TRBJ2-7; no clear D gene. The CDR3 loop spans 12 amino acids. With 1 base removed from V and 6 bases from J, the gap between germline ends came to 8 bases. Germline V gene data show CDR1 as SGHNT and CDR2 as YYREEE (reference sequence). The CDR3: CASSLSGSEQYF. The CDR3 DNA reads TGTGCCAGCAGCTTGTCGGGTTCCGAGCAGTACTTC.

J is TRBJ2-7 and V is TRBV28, with D possibly TRBD1 on 7 matching bases. V lost 11 bases to trimming and J lost 2 bases, with 13 bases between them. CDR1 and CDR2 from the germline V gene are MDHEN and SYDVKM. This CDR3 has 12 amino acids. CDR3 amino acids: CACGGGPYEQYF. DNA of the CDR3: TGTGCCTGTGGAGGGGGCCCCTACGAGCAGTACTTC.

The chain has TRBV6-1 and TRBJ1-5; D remains ambiguous. This CDR3 spans 14 amino acids. V was pared by 0 bases and J by 9 bases, with 12 bases between. Per the germline V gene, CDR1 is MNHNS and CDR2 is SASEGT. CDR3: CASSEALQGRPQHF. The CDR3 nucleotides are TGTGCCAGCAGTGAAGCGCTTCAAGGAAGGCCCCAGCATTTT.

This chain connects TRBV3-1 to TRBJ2-1, with unresolved D. Germline V gives CDR1 LGHDT, CDR2 YNNKEL (reference sequence). V dropped 3 bases and J dropped 8 bases, with 5 bases sitting between them. The CDR3 contains 11 residues. The CDR3: CASSQQYEQFF. The CDR3 DNA follows: TGTGCCAGCAGCCAGCAATATGAGCAGTTCTTC.

V gene TRBV5-1 combines with J gene TRBJ1-1; weak D call: TRBD1 (5 bases). V was cut by 0 bases and J by 3 bases, with 12 bases left in between. Germline V gene data show CDR1 as SGHRS and CDR2 as YFSETQ. There are 15 residues in the CDR3. The CDR3 protein is CASSLAGGSYTEAFF. CDR3 bases: TGCGCCAGCAGCTTGGCTGGGGGGTCCTACACTGAAGCTTTCTTT.

The chain recombines TRBV10-3 with TRBJ2-3; 7 bases are a match to TRBD2. The germline V gene has CDR1 ENHRY and CDR2 SYGVKD. The CDR3 has 16 residues. V was clipped by 0 bases and J by 3 bases; unmatched bases: 6. CDR3 sequence: CAISESQRGATDTQYF. The CDR3 DNA reads as TGTGCCATCAGTGAGTCGCAGCGGGGAGCAACAGATACGCAGTATTTT.

The chain is built from TRBV7-6 and TRBJ2-4; maybe TRBD1 (5 bases). V lost 5 bases and J lost 0, with 26 bases in between. The V gene's germline CDR1 is SGHVS and CDR2 FNYEAQ. This CDR3 has 20 residues. The CDR3 region is CASSPSPIGGGALAKNIQYF. DNA for the CDR3: TGTGCCAGCAGCCCGTCGCCCATCGGTGGTGGGGCATTAGCCAAAAACATTCAGTACTTC.

On this clonotype: Germline is not matched at one junction end, which may reflect a read error. In DNA form, the CDR3 reads TGTGCCAGCAGCTTGACCGGGACTAGAGTCAATGGGCAGTTCTTC. Translation: CASSLTGTRVNGQFF. The rearrangement joins TRBV11-3 to TRBJ2-1; 8 bases align to TRBD2. The CDR3 is 15 amino acids. Germline assignment: CDR1 SGHNT and CDR2 YENEEA.

The chain recombines TRBV3-1 with TRBJ1-2; D perhaps matches TRBD1 (6 bases). Trimming pared 1 base from V and 6 bases from J, leaving 12 bases between. Germline-derived CDR1 and CDR2 are LGHDT and YNNKEL (reference sequence). This CDR3 spans 14 amino acids. CDR3 in DNA: TGTGCCAGCAGCCAAGGGGAAGGACAGCATGGCTACACCTTC. Protein: CASSQGEGQHGYTF.

The chain joins TRBV19 to TRBJ1-4; D unclear. The CDR3 length is 12 residues. V was trimmed by 7 bases and J by 13 bases, leaving 16 bases between them. Germline V gives CDR1 LNHDA, CDR2 SQIVND (reference sequence). The CDR3 here is CASTSRTGRLFF. The CDR3 nucleotides read TGTGCCAGTACATCTCGCACTGGCCGACTGTTTTTT.

The chain is built from TRBV29-1 and TRBJ1-5; D might be TRBD1 (6 bases). V was shortened by 7 bases and J by 4 bases, with 14 bases between the two germline ends. The V gene's germline CDR1 is SQVTM and CDR2 ANQGSEA. This CDR3 is built from 13 residues. CDR3 loop: CSAGAGLNQPQHF. The CDR3 DNA follows: TGCAGCGCGGGGGCAGGTCTAAATCAGCCCCAGCATTTT.

The chain links TRBV12-3 or TRBV12-4 to TRBJ2-6; possible D gene TRBD1, 6 bases. Trimming cost V 5 bases and J 4 bases, with 12 bases left between them. The CDR3 has 15 residues. The CDR3 here is CASSAAGEGANVLTF. The CDR3 DNA reads as TGTGCCAGCAGTGCGGCAGGGGAAGGGGCCAACGTCCTGACTTTC.

This clonotype was picked up one time. The chain has TRBV12-3 or TRBV12-4 and TRBJ2-3; D might be TRBD1 (5 bases). There are 14 residues in the CDR3. Between the trimmed V and J ends, which lost 4 bases and 2 bases, there was a span of 10 bases. CDR3 DNA: TGTGCCAGCAGTTCGACAGTCGACACAGATACGCAGTATTTT. Translating it yields CASSSTVDTDTQYF.

The rearrangement links TRBV4-1 to TRBJ1-5, with 7 positions matching TRBD1. V gave up 4 bases and J gave up 2 bases; unmatched junction bases: 5. The CDR3 sequence is 15 residues long. Germline V gene sequence: CDR1 MGHRA, CDR2 YSYEKL. Here the CDR3 DNA reads TGCGCCAGCAGCCGTGACAGGGTTCGCAATCAGCCCCAGCATTTT. Translation gives CASSRDRVRNQPQHF.

The CDR3 sequence: CASSPRGRYEQYF. DNA of the CDR3: TGTGCCAGCTCACCACGGGGGAGGTACGAGCAGTACTTC. V and J are TRBV18 and TRBJ2-7, with TRBD2 as a possible D gene (6 bases). CDR1 is KGHSH, CDR2 LQKENI, per germline. The V gene lost 1 base and the J gene lost 4 bases, with 8 bases spanning the gap. The CDR3 extends over 13 amino acids.